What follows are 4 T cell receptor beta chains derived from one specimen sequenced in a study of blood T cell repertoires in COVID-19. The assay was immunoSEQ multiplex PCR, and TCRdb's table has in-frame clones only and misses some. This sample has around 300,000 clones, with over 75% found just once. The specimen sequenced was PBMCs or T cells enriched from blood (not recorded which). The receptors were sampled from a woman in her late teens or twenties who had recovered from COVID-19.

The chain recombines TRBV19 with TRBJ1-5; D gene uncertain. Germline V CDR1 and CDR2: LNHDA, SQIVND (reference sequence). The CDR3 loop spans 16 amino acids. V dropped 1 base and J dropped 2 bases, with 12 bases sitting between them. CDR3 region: CASSIGRGFGNQPQHF. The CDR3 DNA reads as TGTGCCAGTAGTATAGGCCGAGGATTCGGCAATCAGCCCCAGCATTTT.

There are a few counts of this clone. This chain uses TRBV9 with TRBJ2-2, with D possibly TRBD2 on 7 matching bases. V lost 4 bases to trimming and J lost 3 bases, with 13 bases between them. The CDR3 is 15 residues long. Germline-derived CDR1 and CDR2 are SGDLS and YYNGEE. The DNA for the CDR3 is TGTGCCAGCAGCCCCCGGGGGGCCGACACCGGGGAGCTGTTTTTT. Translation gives CASSPRGADTGELFF.

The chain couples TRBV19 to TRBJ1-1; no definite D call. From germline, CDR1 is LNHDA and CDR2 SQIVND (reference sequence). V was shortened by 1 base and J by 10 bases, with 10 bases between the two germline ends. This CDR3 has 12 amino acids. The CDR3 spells CASSIARGGAFF. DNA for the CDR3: TGTGCCAGTAGTATAGCCCGGGGTGGAGCTTTCTTT.

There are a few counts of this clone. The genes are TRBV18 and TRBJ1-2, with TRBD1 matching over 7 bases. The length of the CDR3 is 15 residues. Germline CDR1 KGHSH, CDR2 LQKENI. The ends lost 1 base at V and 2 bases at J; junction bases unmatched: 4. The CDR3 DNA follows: TGTGCCAGCTCACCACTAGACAGGGAGAACTATGGCTACACCTTC. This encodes CASSPLDRENYGYTF. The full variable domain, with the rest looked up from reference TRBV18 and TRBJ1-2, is NAGVMQNPRHLVRRRGQEARLRCSPMKGHSHVYWYRQLPEEGLKFMVYLQKENIIDESGMPKERFSAEFPKEGPSILRIQQVVRGDSAAYFCASSPLDRENYGYTFGSGTRLTVV.